The source of this TCR beta chain is a study of CD8+ T cells in alopecia areata. Findings and limits, study-wide: In scalp and blood during tofacitinib, many expanded lesional clones persisted.

Extraction of RNA preceded its reverse transcription into cDNA, which served as the sequencing template. Produced via immunoSEQ multiplex PCR; TCRdb's table is partial and in-frame only. The profile shows roughly 180,000 clones, 60% to 70% of them singletons. Noted treatment: oral pan-JAK inhibitor, 5-10 mg twice daily. Peripheral blood samples and lesional scalp punch biopsies were obtained from alopecia areata patients. Sorting of CD4+ and CD8+ T cells was performed on PBMCs. A few counts support this clone. Its antigen remains unknown. CDR1 and CDR2 from the germline V gene are GTSNPN and SVGIG (reference sequence). V lost 5 bases to trimming and J lost 8 bases, with 15 bases between them. This CDR3 comprises 12 residues.

This sequence originates from a human donor with alopecia areata. The sequences come from CD4+ T cells sorted from blood, collected at week 4, from a patient treated with tofacitinib. The chain couples TRBV30 to TRBJ1-2; possibly TRBD1 for D (6 bases). CDR3 nucleotide sequence: TGTGCCTGGGGGCTCAGGGGAAGGGGCTACACCTTC. Amino acid sequence: CAWGLRGRGYTF.